One sample yielded the 10 T cell receptor beta chains listed below, sequenced in a study of cytotoxic CD8 clonotypes in ibrutinib-treated CLL. Here immunoSEQ multiplex PCR was the method, and the copy in TCRdb shows in-frame clones only, minus some. The table includes 110,000 to 150,000 clones, about 80% detected once. The source was PBMCs, collected after 24 months of ibrutinib treatment. The receptors come from a human donor with chronic lymphocytic leukemia.

The J gene is TRBJ2-3, the V gene TRBV30; D not resolved. This CDR3 is 12 amino acids long. Germline V lookup: CDR1 GTSNPN, CDR2 SVGIG (reference sequence). Trimming took 4 bases from V and 1 from J, leaving 6 bases between them. The CDR3 loop reads CAWTIGTDTQYF. The DNA of the CDR3 is TGTGCCTGGACCATAGGCACAGATACGCAGTATTTT.

This chain uses TRBV11-2 with TRBJ2-5; tentatively, D is TRBD2 (7 bases). The CDR3 spans 14 residues. CDR1 is SGHAT, CDR2 FQNNGV, per germline. The V gene lost 5 bases and the J gene lost 1 base, with 11 bases spanning the gap. DNA of the CDR3: TGTGCCAGCAGCCCGGGGGGCTCCCAAGAGACCCAGTACTTC. Its protein product is CASSPGGSQETQYF. The full variable domain, rest sourced from reference TRBV11-2 and TRBJ2-5, is EAGVAQSPRYKIIEKRQSVAFWCNPISGHATLYWYQQILGQGPKLLIQFQNNGVVDDSQLPKDRFSAERLKGVDSTLKIQPAKLEDSAVYLCASSPGGSQETQYFGPGTRLLVL.

The genes are TRBV7-9 and TRBJ2-3; D remains ambiguous. CDR3 length: 13 residues. Trimming shortened V by 7 bases and J by 5 bases, and 13 bases separated the two germline ends. CDR1 is SEHNR and CDR2 is FQNEAQ in the germline V gene (reference sequence). CDR3 residues: CASTISRVDTQYF. CDR3 bases: TGTGCCAGCACCATATCCCGGGTAGATACGCAGTATTTT.

This chain joins TRBV5-4 and TRBJ1-2, with a possible D match to TRBD1 (5 bases). The CDR3 runs to 15 residues. Trimming pared 3 bases from V and 8 bases from J, leaving 20 bases between. The germline V gene has CDR1 SGHNT and CDR2 YYREEE (reference sequence). DNA of the CDR3: TGTGCCAGCAGCTCCCCCGTAGAGGGGCCCCACGGCTACACCTTC. Its translation: CASSSPVEGPHGYTF.

This clone was detected a few times. The chain has TRBV2 and TRBJ1-2; D possibly corresponds to TRBD1 (5 bases). Germline lookup yields CDR1 SNHLY and CDR2 FYNNEI. There are 14 residues in the CDR3. V lost 7 bases and J 4 bases, leaving 16 bases between the germline ends. The DNA of the CDR3 is TGTGCCAGCACTTGGGGGACGGCGGGCTATGGCTACACCTTC. Protein product: CASTWGTAGYGYTF.

This clone was counted between two and nine times. The chain couples TRBV28 to TRBJ1-5; no clear D. This CDR3 region has 12 residues. Germline lookup yields CDR1 MDHEN and CDR2 SYDVKM. Trimming removed 4 bases from V and 5 bases from J, with 6 bases in between. CDR3 amino acids: CASSYTDQPQHF. The CDR3 DNA follows: TGTGCCAGCAGTTACACCGATCAGCCCCAGCATTTT. Full variable domain (remainder filled in from reference TRBV28 and TRBJ1-5): DVKVTQSSRYLVKRTGEKVFLECVQDMDHENMFWYRQDPGLGLRLIYFSYDVKMKEKGDIPEGYSVSREKKERFSLILESASTNQTSMYLCASSYTDQPQHFGDGTRLSIL.

This chain connects TRBV18 to TRBJ2-1, with D perhaps TRBD2 (5 bases). V was shortened by 8 bases and J by 0 bases, with 14 bases between the two germline ends. Germline V gives CDR1 KGHSH, CDR2 LQKENI. The CDR3 sequence is 15 residues long. The CDR3 DNA reads as TGTGCCAGCGGAGGAAACATTAACTCCTACAATGAGCAGTTCTTC. As protein: CASGGNINSYNEQFF.

The chain uses TRBV6-5 and TRBJ2-7; 8 positions match TRBD1. V trimming: 2 bases; J trimming: 3 bases; junction bases outside the gene matches: 3. The CDR3 consists of 14 residues. Germline assignment: CDR1 MNHEY and CDR2 SVGAGI. The CDR3 is CASSYPGQGYEQYF. DNA of the CDR3: TGTGCCAGCAGTTACCCCGGACAGGGCTACGAGCAGTACTTC.

This clone has a handful of counts. The V and J genes are TRBV7-9 and TRBJ2-5; TRBD2 is a possible D gene (6 bases). Trimming removed 5 bases from V and 7 bases from J, with 14 bases in between. The CDR3 is 13 amino acids. Looked up from germline, CDR1 is SEHNR and CDR2 is FQNEAQ (reference sequence). CDR3 region: CASSPVAEGTQYF. The CDR3 bases are TGTGCCAGCAGCCCAGTGGCGGAGGGGACCCAGTACTTC.

This clone has only a few counts. The CDR3 loop is CASSPRGHNEKLFF. The CDR3 region has the DNA TGTGCCAGCAGCCCCAGGGGCCATAATGAAAAACTGTTTTTT. J is TRBJ1-4 and V is TRBV28; maybe TRBD1 (6 bases). The CDR3 is 14 amino acids. Trimming took off 6 bases at V and 4 bases at J, with 12 bases between the two ends. Per the germline V gene, CDR1 is MDHEN and CDR2 is SYDVKM.